The rows below give T cell receptor beta chains drawn from one sample of a study of shared clonotypes between healthy human individuals. Profiled with immunoSEQ multiplex PCR; TCRdb holds only in-frame clones, not every one. This repertoire shows about 580,000 clones, 98% found once; its top ten account for 0.3%. The specimen sequenced was naive CD8+ T cells sorted from blood. Receptors were obtained from a man aged 25 to 40 in good health. CDR3s include the opening cysteine and the closing phenylalanine or tryptophan. D genes are given only for firm matches. Clone size is given for some rows only: seen once, a few or many times, or a class if the clone is expanded.

d_call	v_call	clone_size	j_call	cdr3_aa	cdr3_nt
NA	TRBV6-5	NA	TRBJ2-2	CASSFFSGTGELFF	TGTGCCAGCAGTTTTTTCAGTGGCACCGGGGAGCTGTTTTTT
TRBD2	TRBV10-3	NA	TRBJ2-7	CAISAVSGRLSDEQYF	TGTGCCATCAGTGCCGTAAGCGGGAGGTTATCGGACGAGCAGTACTTC
TRBD1	TRBV2	once	TRBJ1-1	CASSRPTGGTEAFF	TGTGCCAGCAGTCGTCCCACAGGGGGCACTGAAGCTTTCTTT
NA	TRBV4-3	NA	TRBJ2-2	CASSQAIGGTGELFF	TGCGCCAGCAGCCAAGCAATTGGTGGGACCGGGGAGCTGTTTTTT
TRBD1	TRBV9	NA	TRBJ2-3	CASSARTGDRDTQYF	TGTGCCAGCAGCGCCAGGACAGGGGATCGGGATACGCAGTATTTT
TRBD2	TRBV7-6	NA	TRBJ2-1	CASGGGSTDEQFF	TGTGCCAGCGGGGGGGGGAGCACCGATGAGCAGTTCTTC
NA	TRBV7-8	NA	TRBJ2-2	CASSLGSAAGELFF	TGTGCCAGCAGCTTAGGTTCTGCGGCCGGGGAGCTGTTTTTT
TRBD2	TRBV9	NA	TRBJ2-2	CASSATGTSGTGGELFF	TGTGCCAGCAGCGCCACCGGGACTAGCGGGACTGGCGGGGAGCTGTTTTTT
NA	TRBV11-2	NA	TRBJ2-7	CASSLSVVAYEQYF	TGTGCCAGCAGCTTAAGCGTTGTCGCCTACGAGCAGTACTTC
TRBD2	TRBV19	NA	TRBJ2-3	CASSPGLAGEISTDTQYF	TGTGCCAGTAGTCCGGGACTAGCGGGAGAAATTAGCACAGATACGCAGTATTTT
NA	TRBV11-1	once	TRBJ2-3	CASSPGPTDTQYF	TGTGCCAGCAGCCCGGGACCTACAGATACGCAGTATTTT
NA	TRBV7-9	NA	TRBJ2-7	CASSLEPRHYEQYF	TGTGCCAGCAGCTTAGAGCCGAGGCACTACGAGCAGTACTTC
NA	TRBV29-1	once	TRBJ2-7	CSVSDSLTYEQYF	TGCAGCGTCTCGGACAGCCTAACCTACGAGCAGTACTTC
TRBD1	TRBV9	NA	TRBJ1-2	CASSDRQGTYYGYTF	TGTGCCAGCAGCGACAGACAGGGTACCTACTATGGCTACACCTTC
NA	TRBV6-5	once	TRBJ1-4	CASRPRTNEKLFF	TGTGCCAGCCGTCCAAGGACTAATGAAAAACTGTTTTTT